This T cell receptor beta chain was captured by sequencing in a study of blood T cell repertoires in COVID-19. Turning to the study itself: The analysed material was cDNA or gDNA that came from T cells, B-cell-depleted T cells, or PBMCs.

This clone was picked up one time. Original analysis: Nucleated cell number was recorded as an estimate derived from reference gene primer amplification. TCRdb keeps only in-frame clones here, not all; method: immunoSEQ multiplex PCR. That table gives V, J and clone size, and the DNA gave D and trimming. The sample lists 350,000 to 400,000 clones; around 90% were seen once. This TCR derives from a young man with active or convalescent COVID-19. The material sequenced was peripheral blood.

The CDR3 bases are TGCGCCAGCAGCCAACGGAGCGGGGACTCCTACAATGAGCAGTTCTTC. Protein product: CASSQRSGDSYNEQFF. This chain joins TRBV4-1 and TRBJ2-1, with TRBD2 identical over 7 bases. V was pared by 2 bases and J by 0 bases, with 4 bases of the junction left unmatched. The V gene's germline CDR1 is MGHRA and CDR2 YSYEKL. The CDR3 has 16 residues.